Each of the 21 T cell receptor beta chains below was sequenced from the same sample in a study of CD8+ T cells in alopecia areata. As the sequencing template, cDNA was produced by extracting RNA and reverse transcribing it. Clones were sequenced by immunoSEQ multiplex PCR, and TCRdb holds only the in-frame ones, with some missing. The data hold more than 200,000 clones, with roughly two thirds observed a single time. This specimen consisted of CD4+ T cells sorted from blood, obtained at week 0. Receptors were obtained from a human donor with alopecia areata.

In its sample, this clone was seen once. The chain joins TRBV5-6 to TRBJ1-2; weak D call: TRBD1 (5 bases). Trimming cost V 3 bases and J 7 bases, with 16 bases left between them. The CDR3 totals 14 residues. Per the germline V gene, CDR1 is SGHDT and CDR2 is YYEEEE. This CDR3 reads CASSSSGNYGGYTF. The CDR3 region has the DNA TGTGCCAGCAGCTCGTCAGGGAATTACGGTGGCTACACCTTC.

This chain joins TRBV5-6 and TRBJ1-5; tentative D call: TRBD1 (5 bases). The CDR3 is 13 residues long. V lost 1 base to trimming and J lost 4 bases, with 6 bases between them. CDR1 is SGHDT and CDR2 is YYEEEE in the germline V gene. In DNA, the CDR3 is TGTGCCAGCAGCTTGTGGGGGAATCAGCCCCAGCATTTT. Translation gives CASSLWGNQPQHF. The whole variable domain, remainder taken from reference TRBV5-6 and TRBJ1-5, is DAGVTQSPTHLIKTRGQQVTLRCSPKSGHDTVSWYQQALGQGPQFIFQYYEEEERQRGNFPDRFSGHQFPNYSSELNVNALLLGDSALYLCASSLWGNQPQHFGDGTRLSIL.

The CDR3 coding sequence is TGCAGCGTAAACGGGGGACAGGGCCAAGAGACCCAGTACTTC. This gives the protein CSVNGGQGQETQYF. The V call is TRBV29-1, the J call TRBJ2-5; 9 nucleotides align to TRBD1. The CDR3 is 14 amino acids. The junction had 6 bases not matched to a gene; V was cut back by 6 bases and J by 1 base. Germline CDR1 SQVTM, CDR2 ANQGSEA.

In DNA, the CDR3 is TGTGCCAGTAGTCTGGGACTAGCGGGGCTCACAGATACGCAGTATTTT. Translation gives CASSLGLAGLTDTQYF. The chain recombines TRBV19 with TRBJ2-3, with 13 bases aligning to TRBD2. CDR1 LNHDA and CDR2 SQIVND come from the germline V gene (reference sequence). V was pared by 5 bases and J by 2 bases, with 4 bases of the junction left unmatched. This CDR3 has 16 residues.

This clone was seen a handful of times. The chain joins TRBV4-2 to TRBJ1-2, with D tentatively TRBD1 (6 bases). V lost 4 bases to trimming and J lost 4 bases, with 22 bases between them. Germline V gene data show CDR1 as LGHNA and CDR2 as YNFKEQ. The CDR3 totals 17 residues. The CDR3 nucleotides read TGTGCCAGCAGCCCTAACGGGGCGAATGGGGGGCTCTATGGCTACACCTTC. Translation gives CASSPNGANGGLYGYTF.

This chain uses TRBV10-3 with TRBJ2-2, with 8 bases that match TRBD1. The V gene's germline CDR1 is ENHRY and CDR2 SYGVKD. V lost 3 bases and J lost 1; bases outside the gene matches: 1. The CDR3 loop spans 15 amino acids. CDR3 amino acids: CAISEQGGNTGELFF. Here the CDR3 DNA reads TGTGCCATCAGTGAACAGGGGGGGAACACCGGGGAGCTGTTTTTT.

This clone was picked up one time. V is TRBV4-2 and J is TRBJ2-1; 10 bases fit TRBD2. J gave up 15 bases and V 4 bases, and 9 bases lay outside the gene matches. Germline V gene lookup returns CDR1 LGHNA and CDR2 YNFKEQ. CDR3 length equals 13 residues. CDR3 sequence: CASSPARTSGPFF. CDR3 DNA sequence: TGTGCCAGCAGCCCAGCCAGGACTAGCGGTCCGTTCTTC.

V usage is TRBV6-5 and J usage is TRBJ1-2; a possible D gene is TRBD1 (5 bases). The CDR3 is 13 amino acids. The germline CDR1 and CDR2 sequences are MNHEY and SVGAGI. Trimming took off 2 bases at V and 7 bases at J, with 11 bases between the two ends. For the CDR3, the DNA is TGTGCCAGCAGTTACACGGGGGAGAGTGGCTACACCTTC. Translated: CASSYTGESGYTF.

In its sample, this clone was seen once. The chain joins TRBV15 to TRBJ2-1; 7 nucleotides line up with TRBD1. The CDR3 spans 15 residues. The V gene end was trimmed by 0 bases and the J gene end by 8 bases; junction bases not matched to a gene: 7. Germline CDR1 and CDR2: LNHNV and YYDKDF (reference sequence). The CDR3 protein is CATSRDGQGVYEQFF. CDR3 DNA: TGTGCCACCAGCAGAGATGGGCAGGGGGTCTATGAGCAGTTCTTC.

V is TRBV5-1 and J is TRBJ2-5; 10 bases align to TRBD1. This CDR3 contains 14 residues. Per the germline V gene, CDR1 is SGHRS and CDR2 is YFSETQ. With V trimmed by 2 bases and J by 3 bases, 1 base remained unmatched. The CDR3 coding sequence is TGCGCCAGCAGCTTCGGGACAGGGGAAGAGACCCAGTACTTC. Its translation is CASSFGTGEETQYF. Variable domain in full (rest from reference TRBV5-1 and TRBJ2-5): KAGVTQTPRYLIKTRGQQVTLSCSPISGHRSVSWYQQTPGQGLQFLFEYFSETQRNKGNFPGRFSGRQFSNSRSEMNVSTLELGDSALYLCASSFGTGEETQYFGPGTRLLVL.

The V and J genes are TRBV19 and TRBJ2-2; 11 nucleotides match TRBD1. Germline loops: CDR1 LNHDA, CDR2 SQIVND (reference sequence). The CDR3 length is 14 residues. V shed 9 bases and J 4 bases; nucleotides not matched to a gene: 4. This chain's CDR3 is CASQGTGGTGELFF. As DNA, the CDR3 is TGTGCCAGCCAGGGGACAGGGGGCACCGGGGAGCTGTTTTTT.

The chain carries TRBV29-1 and TRBJ2-7, with 10 nucleotides matching TRBD1. The CDR3 is made up of 13 amino acids. Losses at the gene ends were 7 bases for V and 5 bases for J; bases not matched to a gene: 8. Germline CDR1 reads SQVTM; CDR2 reads ANQGSEA. CDR3 coding DNA: TGCAGCGCCGGACAGGGGGTGGCCCACGAGCAGTACTTC. Amino acids: CSAGQGVAHEQYF.

This chain links TRBV14 with TRBJ2-5, with D possibly TRBD1 on 5 matching bases. CDR3 size: 13 residues. The V end lost 0 bases, the J end lost 5 bases, and 7 bases lay between the germline ends. Germline V gene data show CDR1 as SGHDN and CDR2 as FVKESK. The CDR3 is CASSQEYRETQYF. The CDR3 DNA reads as TGTGCCAGCAGCCAAGAATACAGGGAGACCCAGTACTTC.

This chain connects TRBV6-5 to TRBJ2-7; the D is unclear. Trimming removed 3 bases at V and 4 bases at J, with 13 bases between. Germline lookup yields CDR1 MNHEY and CDR2 SVGAGI. This CDR3 is built from 14 residues. The CDR3 bases are TGTGCCAGCAGTTATGAGGCAGACTCATACGAGCAGTACTTC. Amino acid sequence: CASSYEADSYEQYF.

The V call is TRBV5-1, the J call TRBJ2-3, with 8 bases matching TRBD2. Looked up from germline, CDR1 is SGHRS and CDR2 is YFSETQ. This CDR3 spans 14 amino acids. After removal of 4 bases from V and 4 bases from J, the junction contained 5 bases not matched to a gene. In nucleotides, the CDR3 is TGCGCCAGCAGCGGTAGCGGGGAGTCAGATACGCAGTATTTT. Amino acids: CASSGSGESDTQYF.

The V and J genes are TRBV29-1 and TRBJ2-5; 10 bases fit TRBD2. The CDR3 is made up of 14 amino acids. With V trimmed by 4 bases and J by 1 base, 3 bases remained unmatched. Germline CDR1 is SQVTM and CDR2 is ANQGSEA. CDR3 nucleotide sequence: TGCAGCGTTGTTCCTAGCGGGGGCCAAGAGACCCAGTACTTC. The encoded protein is CSVVPSGGQETQYF. Combining the CDR3 with reference TRBV29-1 and TRBJ2-5 gives the whole variable domain SAVISQKPSRDICQRGTSLTIQCQVDSQVTMMFWYRQQPGQSLTLIATANQGSEATYESGFVIDKFPISRPNLTFSTLTVSNMSPEDSSIYLCSVVPSGGQETQYFGPGTRLLVL.

This sequence joins TRBV30 and TRBJ1-2; D unclear. Trimming removed 3 bases at V and 0 bases at J, with 11 bases between. The CDR3 is made up of 14 amino acids. Germline V lookup: CDR1 GTSNPN, CDR2 SVGIG (reference sequence). The CDR3: CAWRSPASNYGYTF. The CDR3 nucleotides are TGTGCCTGGAGATCCCCAGCTTCTAACTATGGCTACACCTTC.

The chain has TRBV6-5 and TRBJ1-1; D unresolved. Germline assignment: CDR1 MNHEY and CDR2 SVGAGI. V dropped 6 bases and J dropped 0 bases, with 8 bases sitting between them. This CDR3 region has 13 residues. The CDR3 protein is CASRVLVNTEAFF. Written as DNA, the CDR3 is TGTGCCAGCAGGGTTTTAGTGAACACTGAAGCTTTCTTT.

Of note for this clone: Additional DNA sequences in this sample encode the identical CDR3. The V and J genes are TRBV29-1 and TRBJ1-3; D gene unclear. V lost 1 base and J 1 base, leaving 2 bases between the germline ends. Germline CDR1 SQVTM, CDR2 ANQGSEA. The CDR3 spans 12 residues. CDR3 in amino acids: CSVEGSGNTIYF. CDR3 bases: TGCAGCGTTGAAGGTTCTGGAAACACCATATATTTT.

The V call is TRBV29-1, the J call TRBJ2-7, with D unresolved. The germline V gene encodes CDR1 SQVTM and CDR2 ANQGSEA. This CDR3 contains 13 residues. Trimming pared 7 bases from V and 3 bases from J, leaving 16 bases between. CDR3 sequence: CSAMDGPYYEQYF. In DNA form, the CDR3 reads TGCAGCGCGATGGACGGACCCTACTACGAGCAGTACTTC.

The chain joins TRBV29-1 to TRBJ2-1; 11 bases match TRBD2. V dropped 6 bases and J dropped 7; count of bases not matched to a gene: 14. CDR3 length: 16 amino acids. Germline V lookup: CDR1 SQVTM, CDR2 ANQGSEA. The CDR3 nucleotides read TGCAGCGTAGAGACCTTCACTAGCGGGGGAAAAAATGAGCAGTTCTTC. It is translated as CSVETFTSGGKNEQFF.